Listed here are 24 T cell receptor beta chains from one sample, sequenced in a study of blood T cell repertoires in COVID-19. The assay was immunoSEQ multiplex PCR, and TCRdb's table has in-frame clones only and misses some. The table has roughly 200,000 clones, approximately 89% seen once. The sample taken for sequencing was PBMCs or T cells enriched from blood (not recorded which). The receptors here all came from a woman between 40 and 50 years old with acute COVID-19.

This clone was counted only a few times. The V and J genes are TRBV14 and TRBJ2-6; tentative D call: TRBD1 (6 bases). Germline V CDR1 and CDR2: SGHDN, FVKESK. V dropped 8 bases and J dropped 4 bases, with 6 bases sitting between them. The CDR3 covers 12 residues. DNA of the CDR3: TGTGCCAGCGGGACAGGGGCCAACGTCCTGACTTTC. Residues: CASGTGANVLTF. The variable domain in full, completed from reference TRBV14 and TRBJ2-6, reads EAGVTQFPSHSVIEKGQTVTLRCDPISGHDNLYWYRRVMGKEIKFLLHFVKESKQDESGMPNNRFLAERTGGTYSTLKVQPAELEDSGVYFCASGTGANVLTFGAGSRLTVL.

The chain recombines TRBV2 with TRBJ1-6; a weak D match, TRBD1 (5 bases). Germline V gene data show CDR1 as SNHLY and CDR2 as FYNNEI. V was pared by 2 bases and J by 8 bases, with 13 bases between. The CDR3 spans 15 residues. CDR3 residues: CASSERSGIDSPLHF. Here the CDR3 DNA reads TGTGCCAGCAGTGAAAGATCAGGGATCGATTCACCCCTCCACTTT.

The J gene is TRBJ2-3, the V gene TRBV6-5, with D maybe TRBD2 (5 bases). CDR3 length: 11 residues. Looked up from germline, CDR1 is MNHEY and CDR2 is SVGAGI. The ends were cut back, 8 bases at V and 6 bases at J, with 9 bases in the middle. The CDR3 DNA sequence: TGTGCCAGCGGGAGCTTCGATACGCAGTATTTT. Protein sequence: CASGSFDTQYF.

The chain links TRBV3-1 (or the pseudogene TRBV3-2) to TRBJ1-4; D is perhaps TRBD1 (5 bases). Germline values: CDR1 LGHDT, CDR2 YNNKEL (reference sequence). The V and J ends lost 3 bases and 5 bases respectively, with 13 bases between them. The length of the CDR3 is 15 residues. The CDR3 region is CASSQSDRQNEKLFF. The CDR3 region has the DNA TGTGCCAGCAGCCAGTCTGACAGACAGAATGAAAAACTGTTTTTT.

This chain links TRBV13 with TRBJ2-7, with 7 bases identical to TRBD1. The germline V gene has CDR1 PRHDT and CDR2 FYEKMQ (reference sequence). The CDR3 runs 17 residues. Unmatched junction bases numbered 13, after V lost 5 bases and J lost 0 bases. The CDR3 spells CASSERTGRLTSYEQYF. Written as DNA, the CDR3 is TGTGCCAGCAGCGAAAGGACAGGAAGATTAACCTCCTACGAGCAGTACTTC.

V and J are TRBV19 and TRBJ2-1; 9 bases match TRBD2. The germline CDR1 and CDR2 sequences are LNHDA and SQIVND (reference sequence). This CDR3 is built from 15 residues. J was trimmed by 9 bases and V by 5 bases; bases with no gene match: 11. The CDR3 here is CASSAWREGRGEQFF. In DNA, the CDR3 is TGTGCCAGTAGTGCTTGGCGGGAGGGCCGGGGTGAGCAGTTCTTC.

This clone came up once. This sequence joins TRBV30 and TRBJ2-5, with TRBD2 identical over 9 bases. The CDR3 loop spans 13 amino acids. The germline gives CDR1 GTSNPN, CDR2 SVGIG (reference sequence). V was pared by 8 bases and J by 6 bases, with 10 bases of the junction left unmatched. The CDR3 bases are TGTGCCGGCGGGCGGGAGGGCTTGAAGACCCAGTACTTC. Translating it yields CAGGREGLKTQYF.

This chain links TRBV7-9 with TRBJ1-1; a possible D gene is TRBD1 (6 bases). This CDR3 spans 17 amino acids. With 5 bases removed from V and 5 bases from J, the gap between germline ends came to 24 bases. The germline gives CDR1 SEHNR, CDR2 FQNEAQ (reference sequence). CDR3 sequence: CASSPGQPVGFGTEAFF. The DNA for the CDR3 is TGTGCCAGCAGCCCAGGACAGCCCGTTGGTTTTGGAACTGAAGCTTTCTTT.

The chain is built from TRBV6-5 and TRBJ2-1; no clear D. The CDR3 is 15 amino acids. Deletions cut 10 bases from V and 0 bases from J, with 16 bases between. From germline, CDR1 is MNHEY and CDR2 SVGAGI. CDR3 region: CATSLGGNSYNEQFF. DNA for the CDR3: TGTGCCACCTCCCTAGGCGGAAACTCCTACAATGAGCAGTTCTTC.

The chain's CDR3 is CASSATSVNTQYF. The CDR3 DNA follows: TGTGCCAGCAGTGCGACTAGCGTAAATACGCAGTATTTT. J is TRBJ2-3 and V is TRBV27; 8 bases agree with TRBD2. Trimming took 5 bases from V and 7 from J; bases not matched to a gene: 5. The CDR3 sequence is 13 residues long. CDR1 MNHEY and CDR2 SMNVEV come from the germline V gene (reference sequence).

This chain links TRBV3-1 (or the pseudogene TRBV3-2) with TRBJ1-1; no reliable D call. Germline-derived CDR1 and CDR2 are LGHDT and YNNKEL (reference sequence). Trimming took 6 bases from V and 4 from J, leaving 6 bases between them. The CDR3 is 11 residues long. The CDR3 sequence is CASREGTEAFF. The CDR3, as DNA: TGTGCCAGCAGGGAGGGCACTGAAGCTTTCTTT.

The V gene is TRBV6-5, the J gene TRBJ2-1; 8 bases agree with TRBD1. This CDR3 is 16 amino acids long. Germline CDR1 reads MNHEY; CDR2 reads SVGAGI. J lost 2 bases, V lost 0 bases, and 3 bases had no gene match. CDR3 nucleotide sequence: TGTGCCAGCAGTTACTCTTGGACAGGGCCCTACAATGAGCAGTTCTTC. Translating it yields CASSYSWTGPYNEQFF.

V is TRBV27 and J is TRBJ2-1; D gene ambiguous. This CDR3 region has 14 residues. The V gene's germline CDR1 is MNHEY and CDR2 SMNVEV (reference sequence). V lost 2 bases and J lost 6, with 11 bases in between. The CDR3 nucleotides are TGTGCCAGCAGTTTAGGTCTAACTTCCAATGAGCAGTTCTTC. Encoded protein: CASSLGLTSNEQFF.

This clone was observed a single time. This chain connects TRBV18 to TRBJ2-1; D gene ambiguous. This CDR3 region has 15 residues. Trimming stripped 4 bases from V and 0 bases from J, with 10 bases between. Per the germline V gene, CDR1 is KGHSH and CDR2 is LQKENI. For the CDR3, the DNA is TGTGCCAGCTCACACAGAGAAAGCTCCTACAATGAGCAGTTCTTC. It codes for CASSHRESSYNEQFF.

The chain employs TRBV7-2 and TRBJ2-1, with D perhaps TRBD2 (5 bases). The V end lost 6 bases, the J end lost 8 bases, and 23 bases lay between the germline ends. The CDR3 covers 16 residues. From germline, CDR1 is SGHTA and CDR2 FQGNSA. The CDR3 sequence: CASRGGRYSAHDEQFF. CDR3 nucleotides: TGTGCCAGCAGAGGAGGAAGGTATTCGGCACACGATGAGCAGTTCTTC.

This chain links TRBV6-5 with TRBJ1-5; the D gene is possibly TRBD1 (5 bases). Germline assignment: CDR1 MNHEY and CDR2 SVGAGI. The CDR3 totals 12 residues. Trimming cost V 6 bases and J 11 bases, with 14 bases left between them. CDR3 DNA: TGTGCCAGCAGCCCCCAAGGGGAGGCCCAGCATTTT. Translated: CASSPQGEAQHF.

This chain joins TRBV3-1 (or the pseudogene TRBV3-2) and TRBJ2-1; D not certain. The CDR3 is made up of 15 amino acids. The germline CDR1 and CDR2 sequences are LGHDT and YNNKEL (reference sequence). V was clipped by 3 bases and J by 8 bases, with 17 bases between them. CDR3 sequence (DNA): TGTGCCAGCAGCCAGCGTCCACAGAAGCTGTATGAGCAGTTCTTC. Protein product: CASSQRPQKLYEQFF.

The rearrangement joins TRBV28 to TRBJ1-4, with 8 bases matching TRBD1. The CDR3 runs 14 residues. Germline V gives CDR1 MDHEN, CDR2 SYDVKM. V lost 4 bases to trimming and J lost 8 bases; unmatched junction nucleotides: 6. CDR3 loop: CASSSTGVIEKLFF. As DNA, the CDR3 is TGTGCCAGCAGTTCGACAGGGGTAATCGAAAAACTGTTTTTT.

To note about this clone: Sequence at one end of the junction differs from germline and may be a read error. V gene TRBV11-2 combines with J gene TRBJ2-1; the D gene is possibly TRBD1 (5 bases). CDR3 size: 17 residues. Germline V gives CDR1 SGHAT, CDR2 FQNNGV. This chain's CDR3 is CASRGLGLKRSYNGQFF. The CDR3 coding sequence is TGTGCCAGCAGGGGCCTGGGGCTGAAAAGGTCTTACAATGGGCAGTTCTTC.

This chain links TRBV5-4 with TRBJ1-6; D is uncertain. The CDR3 consists of 14 residues. Trimming shortened V by 0 bases and J by 7 bases, and 8 bases separated the two germline ends. Germline V gene sequence: CDR1 SGHNT, CDR2 YYREEE (reference sequence). The CDR3 coding sequence is TGTGCCAGCAGCTTGGGTACAGAGAATTCACCCCTCCACTTT. Encoded protein: CASSLGTENSPLHF.

In DNA, the CDR3 is TGTGCCAGCAGCCAAGCGGCTAGCGGGAGCAATGAGCAGTTCTTC. It is translated as CASSQAASGSNEQFF. The chain combines TRBV4-2 with TRBJ2-1; 10 bases line up with TRBD2. Germline assignment: CDR1 LGHNA and CDR2 YNFKEQ. Germline trimming cut 1 base from V and 6 bases from J; bases unmatched to any gene: 3. The CDR3 consists of 15 residues.

This clone was found once. V and J are TRBV6-1 and TRBJ1-1, with D hard to call. Germline CDR1 is MNHNS and CDR2 is SASEGT. The CDR3 contains 14 residues. V lost 3 bases and J 5 bases, leaving 13 bases between the germline ends. The CDR3 DNA is TGTGCCAGCAGTGATAATGGCGCGGGGACTGAAGCTTTCTTT. Protein product: CASSDNGAGTEAFF.

The table lists this clone with a count of one. J is TRBJ1-5 and V is TRBV30, with a weak D call TRBD1 (6 bases). The CDR3 runs 15 residues. CDR1 and CDR2 (germline): GTSNPN, SVGIG (reference sequence). V was shortened by 2 bases and J by 0 bases, with 11 bases between the two germline ends. The CDR3 DNA follows: TGTGCCTGGAGTAGATCGGGACATAGCAATCAGCCCCAGCATTTT. It translates to CAWSRSGHSNQPQHF.

The rearrangement links TRBV18 to TRBJ2-7; 9 bases are a match to TRBD1. The CDR3 runs 15 residues. V dropped 4 bases and J dropped 2; count of bases not matched to a gene: 6. The germline gives CDR1 KGHSH, CDR2 LQKENI. In DNA, the CDR3 is TGTGCCAGCTCACATACAGGGGGCGTCCCCTACGAGCAGTACTTC. This codes for CASSHTGGVPYEQYF.